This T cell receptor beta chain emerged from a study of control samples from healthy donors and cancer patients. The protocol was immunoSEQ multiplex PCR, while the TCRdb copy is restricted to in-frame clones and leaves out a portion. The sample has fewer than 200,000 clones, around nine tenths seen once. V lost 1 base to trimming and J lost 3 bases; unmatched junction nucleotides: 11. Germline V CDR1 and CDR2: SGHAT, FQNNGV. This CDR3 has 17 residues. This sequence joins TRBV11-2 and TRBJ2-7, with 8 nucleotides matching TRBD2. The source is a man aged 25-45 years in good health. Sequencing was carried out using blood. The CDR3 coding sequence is TGTGCCAGCAGCTTAGGGCTAGCGGGCCCTCCAAGCTACGAGCAGTACTTC. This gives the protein CASSLGLAGPPSYEQYF. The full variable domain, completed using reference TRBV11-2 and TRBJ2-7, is EAGVAQSPRYKIIEKRQSVAFWCNPISGHATLYWYQQILGQGPKLLIQFQNNGVVDDSQLPKDRFSAERLKGVDSTLKIQPAKLEDSAVYLCASSLGLAGPPSYEQYFGPGTRLTVT.